Listed below are T cell receptor beta chains from one sample, sequenced in a study of PD-1 and CTLA-4 blockade in melanoma. The protocol was immunoSEQ multiplex PCR, while the TCRdb copy is restricted to in-frame clones and leaves out a portion. The sample consists of around 11,000 clones, roughly four fifths of them appearing once. Sample: CD8+ T cells from peripheral blood, taken from a patient given anti-PD-1 treatment. These receptors were collected from a human donor with melanoma. The CDR3 runs from the conserved cysteine through the conserved F or W. The D gene is left open where the match is weak. Clone size is not always given. Where it is, it says once, few, many or a class for expanded clones.

CASSSPRTSGIEQFF	TGTGCCAGCAGTTCTCCCCGGACTAGCGGGATTGAGCAGTTCTTC	TRBJ2-1	.	TRBV7-2	TRBD2
CASSFTPPGQGYYNEQFF	TGTGCCAGCAGTTTTACACCCCCGGGACAGGGTTACTACAATGAGCAGTTCTTC	TRBJ2-1	.	TRBV27	TRBD1
CASSPQASNTGELFF	TGTGCCAGCAGCCCACAGGCGTCGAACACCGGGGAGCTGTTTTTT	TRBJ2-2	medium-sized	TRBV6-2/TRBV6-3	.
CASSSRDRHGAEAFF	TGTGCCAGCAGCTCCCGGGACCGCCATGGGGCTGAAGCTTTCTTT	TRBJ1-1	.	TRBV11-3	.
CASSQDNRVGLYGYTF	TGCGCCAGCAGCCAAGATAACAGGGTGGGGCTCTATGGCTACACCTTC	TRBJ1-2	.	TRBV4-3	.
CATSDLYGNRNTGELFF	TGTGCCACCAGTGATTTGTACGGGAATCGGAACACCGGGGAGCTGTTTTTT	TRBJ2-2	.	TRBV24-1	.
CASSFGNGWDSGANVLTF	.	TRBJ2-6	.	TRBV13	.
CAWSPTGGYEQYF	TGTGCCTGGAGCCCAACAGGGGGCTACGAGCAGTACTTC	TRBJ2-7	.	TRBV30	TRBD1
CASHWTGNNEKLFF	TGTGCCTCGCACTGGACAGGGAACAATGAAAAACTGTTTTTT	TRBJ1-4	.	TRBV19	TRBD1
CASSPPDLQETQYF	TGTGCCAGCAGCCCCCCGGACCTCCAAGAGACCCAGTACTTC	TRBJ2-5	.	TRBV11-3	.
CASSGTSRVGQFF	TGTGCATCGAGCGGGACTAGTAGGGTAGGGCAGTTCTTC	TRBJ2-1	.	TRBV30	TRBD2
CASSADRDGKLFF	TGTGCCAGCAGCGCCGACAGGGATGGGAAACTGTTTTTT	TRBJ1-4	.	TRBV9	TRBD1